These 15 T cell receptor beta chains share one sample of origin, sequenced in a study of control samples from healthy donors and cancer patients. The table came from immunoSEQ multiplex PCR; TCRdb's copy has only in-frame clones and leaves some out. This sample carries nearly 200,000 clones, about 91% of them seen once, and the ten largest clones take less than 2%. The sequencing input was blood. The receptors come from a man in his thirties or forties in good health.

The DNA of the CDR3 is TGTGCCAGCAGGACGGGACAGGGGGCCTATGGCTACACCTTC. Amino acid sequence: CASRTGQGAYGYTF. The chain couples TRBV6-5 to TRBJ1-2; 12 bases line up with TRBD1. Germline CDR1 reads MNHEY; CDR2 reads SVGAGI. This CDR3 is 14 amino acids long. V was pared by 6 bases and J by 4 bases, with 3 bases of the junction left unmatched.

The chain combines TRBV3-1 (or the pseudogene TRBV3-2) with TRBJ1-4, with D unclear. The CDR3 is 12 residues long. V was pared by 1 base and J by 14 bases, with 11 bases between. The germline V gene encodes CDR1 LGHDT and CDR2 YNNKEL (reference sequence). DNA for the CDR3: TGTGCCAGCAGCCAAGTTGGCTCCGGGCTGTTTTTT. Translated: CASSQVGSGLFF.

This clone occurred once. The rearrangement joins TRBV6-2 or TRBV6-3 to TRBJ1-2; D ambiguous. Trimming shortened V by 0 bases and J by 0 bases, and 8 bases separated the two germline ends. Germline CDR1 MNHEY, CDR2 SVGEGT. This CDR3 contains 15 residues. Here the CDR3 reads CASSYSGTSNYGYTF. DNA of the CDR3: TGTGCCAGCAGTTACTCCGGCACCTCTAACTATGGCTACACCTTC.

The chain is built from TRBV5-6 and TRBJ1-5; the D is unclear. The CDR3 sequence is 16 residues long. Trimming took 3 bases from V and 1 from J, leaving 14 bases between them. Germline V gives CDR1 SGHDT, CDR2 YYEEEE. The CDR3 sequence is CASSSSGRSSNQPQHF. In DNA, the CDR3 is TGTGCCAGCAGCTCCTCGGGCAGGTCGAGCAATCAGCCCCAGCATTTT.

The chain is built from TRBV7-2 and TRBJ2-1; 13 bases map to TRBD2. Germline-derived CDR1 and CDR2 are SGHTA and FQGNSA. This CDR3 contains 18 residues. V lost 4 bases to trimming and J lost 10 bases; unmatched junction nucleotides: 16. CDR3 sequence: CASSSDPPLAGGPDEQFF. In DNA, the CDR3 is TGTGCCAGCAGCTCCGATCCGCCACTAGCGGGGGGGCCTGACGAGCAGTTCTTC.

The chain has TRBV5-1 and TRBJ2-1; the D gene is possibly TRBD1 (6 bases). V dropped 2 bases and J dropped 7 bases, with 19 bases sitting between them. Germline values: CDR1 SGHRS, CDR2 YFSETQ. This CDR3 is 16 amino acids long. The DNA of the CDR3 is TGCGCCAGCAGCTTTTTTGGGGCAGGGGAAACAAATGAGCAGTTCTTC. It encodes CASSFFGAGETNEQFF.

The chain couples TRBV7-9 to TRBJ2-3, with a weak D call TRBD2 (5 bases). Looked up from germline, CDR1 is SEHNR and CDR2 is FQNEAQ (reference sequence). This CDR3 contains 12 residues. The CDR3 bases are TGTGTCGACTCGTCCGGGGCAGATACGCAGTATTTT. Encoded protein: CVDSSGADTQYF.

J is TRBJ2-2 and V is TRBV29-1; D is perhaps TRBD2 (6 bases). Germline CDR1 and CDR2: SQVTM and ANQGSEA. This CDR3 is built from 15 residues. V lost 0 bases to trimming and J lost 5 bases, with 13 bases between them. The CDR3 region has the DNA TGCAGCGTTGAAGATCTGGGGGGTAGAACCGGGGAGCTGTTTTTT. This encodes CSVEDLGGRTGELFF.

The chain recombines TRBV4-2 with TRBJ2-1; D is possibly TRBD1 (7 bases). Germline V gene lookup returns CDR1 LGHNA and CDR2 YNFKEQ. The V end lost 3 bases, the J end lost 7 bases, and 13 bases lay between the germline ends. The CDR3 contains 14 residues. The CDR3 DNA reads TGTGCCAGCAGCCACTCAGGGGGAGGAAATGAGCAGTTCTTC. Its translation: CASSHSGGGNEQFF.

The chain couples TRBV5-1 to TRBJ1-4; a possible D gene is TRBD1 (6 bases). CDR3 length: 15 amino acids. Deletions cut 1 base from V and 11 bases from J, with 18 bases between. In germline, CDR1 is SGHRS, CDR2 YFSETQ. The CDR3 DNA reads as TGCGCCAGCAGCTTGACGCCAACAACAGGGTTTAAACTGTTTTTT. Its protein product is CASSLTPTTGFKLFF.

The chain uses TRBV12-3 or TRBV12-4 and TRBJ1-1; no definite D call. This CDR3 has 13 amino acids. Trimming pared 7 bases from V and 4 bases from J, leaving 13 bases between. The CDR3 sequence is CASTWRVSTEAFF. The CDR3 coding sequence is TGTGCCAGCACCTGGAGGGTAAGCACTGAAGCTTTCTTT.

V usage is TRBV19 and J usage is TRBJ2-2; 9 nucleotides line up with TRBD2. The CDR3 has 18 amino acids. With V trimmed by 5 bases and J by 0 bases, 10 bases remained unmatched. Germline loops: CDR1 LNHDA, CDR2 SQIVND (reference sequence). The CDR3 loop is CASSEIAGDRANTGELFF. CDR3 nucleotide sequence: TGTGCCAGTAGTGAGATAGCGGGGGATAGGGCGAACACCGGGGAGCTGTTTTTT. The whole variable domain, remainder taken from reference TRBV19 and TRBJ2-2, is DGGITQSPKYLFRKEGQNVTLSCEQNLNHDAMYWYRQDPGQGLRLIYYSQIVNDFQKGDIAEGYSVSREKKESFPLTVTSAQKNPTAFYLCASSEIAGDRANTGELFFGEGSRLTVL.

This clone appeared once. The V gene is TRBV29-1, the J gene TRBJ2-2; the D gene is possibly TRBD1 (5 bases). Trimming shortened V by 6 bases and J by 7 bases, and 24 bases separated the two germline ends. CDR1 and CDR2 from the germline V gene are SQVTM and ANQGSEA. CDR3 size: 16 residues. The CDR3 DNA is TGCAGCGTCGCCGATGGAAGGGGCCTTCTGGGCGGGGAGCTGTTTTTT. Protein: CSVADGRGLLGGELFF.

The genes are TRBV7-6 and TRBJ2-3; no reliable D call. The CDR3 spans 15 residues. CDR1 is SGHVS and CDR2 is FNYEAQ in the germline V gene. V was pared by 0 bases and J by 2 bases, with 9 bases between. The DNA for the CDR3 is TGTGCCAGCAGCTTAGCGGCTCTAAACACAGATACGCAGTATTTT. This encodes CASSLAALNTDTQYF. The whole variable domain, remainder taken from reference TRBV7-6 and TRBJ2-3, is GAGVSQSPRYKVTKRGQDVALRCDPISGHVSLYWYRQALGQGPEFLTYFNYEAQQDKSGLPNDRFSAERPEGSISTLTIQRTEQRDSAMYRCASSLAALNTDTQYFGPGTRLTVL.

The genes are TRBV12-3 or TRBV12-4 and TRBJ1-3; D gene uncertain. V shed 4 bases and J shed 5 bases, with 6 bases lying between them. This CDR3 has 12 residues. The CDR3 bases are TGTGCCAGCAGTTCACACCGAAACACCATATATTTT. Translating gives CASSSHRNTIYF.